This entry describes one T cell receptor (beta chain). Its antigen is unknown. These data come from a study of cytomegalovirus exposure and HLA in healthy donors. Broader study findings: Associated with cytomegalovirus, according to the listing, were some 150 TCR beta chains. Most of the TCR beta V segments (in an earlier analysis) were productive either about 90% or about 30% of the time. Reported performance of the classifier showed diagnosis of cytomegalovirus status with high specificity and sensitivity.

60 Vbeta and 13 Jbeta primers were used in PCR. Profiling relied on immunoSEQ multiplex PCR, and the TCRdb table lists in-frame clones only, not all of them. The data contain under 200,000 clones, roughly 80% of them singletons. Sequencing was done on a sample of PBMCs. The clonotype was recovered from a male donor in good health and CMV-seropositive.

The CDR3 loop is CASSLGGGGNEQYF. CDR3 coding DNA: TGCGCCAGCAGCTTGGGCGGGGGCGGGAACGAGCAGTACTTC. The chain couples TRBV5-1 to TRBJ2-7, with D maybe TRBD2 (7 bases). The CDR3 totals 14 residues. In germline, CDR1 is SGHRS, CDR2 YFSETQ. The V end was cut by 0 bases, the J end by 5 bases, with 12 bases between.